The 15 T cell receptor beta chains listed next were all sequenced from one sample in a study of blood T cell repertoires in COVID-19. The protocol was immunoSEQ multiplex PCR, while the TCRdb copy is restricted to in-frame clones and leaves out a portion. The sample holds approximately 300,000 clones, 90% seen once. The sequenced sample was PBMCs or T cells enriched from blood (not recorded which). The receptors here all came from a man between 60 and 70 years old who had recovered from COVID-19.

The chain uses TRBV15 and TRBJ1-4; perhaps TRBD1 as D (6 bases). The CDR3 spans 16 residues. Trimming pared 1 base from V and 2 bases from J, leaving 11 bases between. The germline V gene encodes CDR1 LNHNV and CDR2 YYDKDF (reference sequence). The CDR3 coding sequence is TGTGCCACCAGCAGAGTCAGGGGATCTACTAATGAAAAACTGTTTTTT. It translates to CATSRVRGSTNEKLFF.

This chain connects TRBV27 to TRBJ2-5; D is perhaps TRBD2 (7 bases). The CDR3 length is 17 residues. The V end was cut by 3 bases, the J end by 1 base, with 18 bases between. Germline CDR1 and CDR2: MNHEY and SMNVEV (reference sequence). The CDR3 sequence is CASSLGPAGASQETQYF. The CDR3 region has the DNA TGTGCCAGCAGTTTGGGTCCTGCGGGGGCATCCCAAGAGACCCAGTACTTC.

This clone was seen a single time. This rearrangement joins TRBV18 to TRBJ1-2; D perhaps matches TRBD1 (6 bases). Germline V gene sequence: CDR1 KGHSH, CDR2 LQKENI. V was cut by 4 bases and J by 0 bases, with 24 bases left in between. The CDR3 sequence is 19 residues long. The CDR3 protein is CASSRLPPGQTRANYGYTF. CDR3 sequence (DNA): TGTGCCAGCTCACGGCTACCCCCCGGACAGACGAGAGCTAACTATGGCTACACCTTC.

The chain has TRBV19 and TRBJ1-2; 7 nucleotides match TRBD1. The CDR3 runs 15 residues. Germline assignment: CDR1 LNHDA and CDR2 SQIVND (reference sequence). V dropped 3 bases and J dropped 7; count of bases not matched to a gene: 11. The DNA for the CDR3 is TGTGCCAGTAGTATGACCTGGGACAGTTCCTCTGGCTACACCTTC. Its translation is CASSMTWDSSSGYTF.

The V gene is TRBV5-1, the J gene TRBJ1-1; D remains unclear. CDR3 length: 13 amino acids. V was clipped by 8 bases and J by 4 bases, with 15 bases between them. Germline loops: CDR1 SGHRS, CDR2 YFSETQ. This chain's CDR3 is CASFEGWGTEAFF. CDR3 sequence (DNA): TGCGCCAGTTTTGAGGGTTGGGGCACTGAAGCTTTCTTT.

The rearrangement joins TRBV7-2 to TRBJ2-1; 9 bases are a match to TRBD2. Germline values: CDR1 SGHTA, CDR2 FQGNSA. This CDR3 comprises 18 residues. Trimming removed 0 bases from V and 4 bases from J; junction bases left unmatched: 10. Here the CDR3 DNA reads TGTGCCAGCAGCTTAGCCGGTGGCGGGGGGGTCCCTTACAATGAGCAGTTCTTC. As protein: CASSLAGGGGVPYNEQFF. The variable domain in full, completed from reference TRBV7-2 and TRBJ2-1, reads GAGVSQSPSNKVTEKGKDVELRCDPISGHTALYWYRQSLGQGLEFLIYFQGNSAPDKSGLPSDRFSAERTGGSVSTLTIQRTQQEDSAVYLCASSLAGGGGVPYNEQFFGPGTRLTVL.

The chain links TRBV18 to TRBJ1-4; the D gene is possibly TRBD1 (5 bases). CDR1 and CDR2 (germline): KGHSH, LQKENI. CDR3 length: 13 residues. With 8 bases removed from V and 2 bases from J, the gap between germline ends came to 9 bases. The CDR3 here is CASRRGTNEKLFF. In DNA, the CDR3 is TGTGCCAGCCGAAGGGGCACTAATGAAAAACTGTTTTTT.

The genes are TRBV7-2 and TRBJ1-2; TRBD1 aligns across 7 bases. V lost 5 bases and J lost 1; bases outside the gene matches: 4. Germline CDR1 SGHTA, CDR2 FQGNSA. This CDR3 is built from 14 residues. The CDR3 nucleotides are TGTGCCAGCAGCGGGTACAGGGGTAACTATGGCTACACCTTC. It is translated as CASSGYRGNYGYTF.

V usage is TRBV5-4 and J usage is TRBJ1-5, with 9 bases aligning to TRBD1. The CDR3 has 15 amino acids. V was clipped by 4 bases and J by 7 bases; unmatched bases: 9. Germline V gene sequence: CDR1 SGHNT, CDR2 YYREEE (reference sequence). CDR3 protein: CASSMGDREDQPQHF. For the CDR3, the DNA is TGTGCCAGCAGCATGGGGGACAGGGAGGACCAGCCCCAGCATTTT.

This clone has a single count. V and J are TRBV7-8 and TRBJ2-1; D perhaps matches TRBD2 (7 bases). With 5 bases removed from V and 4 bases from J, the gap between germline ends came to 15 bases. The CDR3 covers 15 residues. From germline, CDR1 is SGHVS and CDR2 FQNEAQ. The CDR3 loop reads CASSAGEGGYNEQFF. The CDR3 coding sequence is TGTGCCAGCAGCGCGGGAGAGGGGGGATACAATGAGCAGTTCTTC.

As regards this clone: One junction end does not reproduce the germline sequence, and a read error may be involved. The chain's CDR3 is CASSTDRVSGELFF. CDR3 DNA: TGTGCTAGCAGCACGGACAGGGTCTCCGGGGAGCTGTTTTTT. The chain links TRBV7-7 to TRBJ2-2, with 8 bases fitting TRBD1. The CDR3 is 14 residues long. Germline V gene lookup returns CDR1 SSHAT and CDR2 FNYEAQ (reference sequence). Full variable domain (outside the CDR3, taken from reference TRBV7-7 and TRBJ2-2): GAGVSQSPRYKVTKRGQDVTLRCDPISSHATLYWYQQALGQGPEFLTYFNYEAQPDKSGLPSDRFSAERPEGSISTLTIQRTEQRDSAMYRCASSTDRVSGELFFGEGSRLTVL.

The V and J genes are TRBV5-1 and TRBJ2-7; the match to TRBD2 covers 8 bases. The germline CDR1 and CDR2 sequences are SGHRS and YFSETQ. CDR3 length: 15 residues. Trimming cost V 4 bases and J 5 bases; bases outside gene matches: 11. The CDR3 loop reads CASSPDTAGGDEQYF. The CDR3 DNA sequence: TGCGCCAGCAGCCCCGACACTGCCGGGGGGGACGAGCAGTACTTC.

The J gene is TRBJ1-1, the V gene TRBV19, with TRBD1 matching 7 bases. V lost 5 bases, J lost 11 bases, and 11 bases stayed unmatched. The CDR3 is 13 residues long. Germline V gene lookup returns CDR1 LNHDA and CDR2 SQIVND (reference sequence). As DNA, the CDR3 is TGTGCCAGTAGTCAACAACCGACAGGGAGCGCTTTCTTT. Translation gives CASSQQPTGSAFF.

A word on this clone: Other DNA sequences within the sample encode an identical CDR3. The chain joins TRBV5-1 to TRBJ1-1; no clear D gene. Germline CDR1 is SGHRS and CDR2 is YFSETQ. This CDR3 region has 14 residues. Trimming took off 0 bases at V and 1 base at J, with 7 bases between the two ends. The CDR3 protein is CASSLAGGNTEAFF. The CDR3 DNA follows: TGCGCCAGCAGCTTGGCCGGAGGGAACACTGAAGCTTTCTTT.

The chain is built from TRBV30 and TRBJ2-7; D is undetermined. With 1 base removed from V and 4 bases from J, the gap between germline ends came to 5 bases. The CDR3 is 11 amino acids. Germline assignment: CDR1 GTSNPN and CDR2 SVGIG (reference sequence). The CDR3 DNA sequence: TGTGCCTGGAGTGGACAATACGAGCAGTACTTC. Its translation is CAWSGQYEQYF.